This T cell receptor (beta chain) was retrieved from a study of cytomegalovirus exposure and HLA in healthy donors. In the case of this clone: Its antigen is not known.

Study-wide points: A missense variant in DCLRE1C was later tied to TCR beta V- and J-gene trimming. As immune exposure information, only CMV serostatus was available.

This CDR3 region has 17 residues. V lost 0 bases to trimming and J lost 5 bases, with 19 bases between them. Germline CDR1 reads SGHDT; CDR2 reads YYEEEE. PCR involved 60 Vbeta and 13 Jbeta primers. Sequencing used immunoSEQ multiplex PCR; TCRdb keeps in-frame clones, though not all of them. The sample holds some 140,000 clones; 70% to 80% are singletons and the top ten take approximately 8.3%. Sequencing used PBMCs. The chain carries TRBV5-6 and TRBJ2-3; D is ambiguous. The clonotype comes from a woman aged 45-59 years in good health and CMV-seropositive. The chain's CDR3 is CASSLVRLSIFRDTQYF. CDR3 nucleotides: TGTGCCAGCAGCTTGGTCCGACTCTCCATTTTTAGAGATACGCAGTATTTT.